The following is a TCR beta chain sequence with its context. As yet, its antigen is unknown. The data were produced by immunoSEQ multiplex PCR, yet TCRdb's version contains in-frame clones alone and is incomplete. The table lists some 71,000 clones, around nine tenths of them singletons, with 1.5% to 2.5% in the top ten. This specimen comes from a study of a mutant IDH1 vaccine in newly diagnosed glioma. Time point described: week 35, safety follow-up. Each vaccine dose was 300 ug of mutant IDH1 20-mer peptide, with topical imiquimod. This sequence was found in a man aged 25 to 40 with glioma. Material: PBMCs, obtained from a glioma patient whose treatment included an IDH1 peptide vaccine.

CDR3 loop: CSAGTSGSGTDTQYF. The CDR3 bases are TGCAGCGCGGGGACTAGCGGGAGTGGCACAGATACGCAGTATTTT. This rearrangement joins TRBV29-1 to TRBJ2-3; 14 nucleotides align to TRBD2. This CDR3 has 15 residues. Germline CDR1 SQVTM, CDR2 ANQGSEA. The J segment lost 1 base and the V segment lost 7 bases, leaving 4 bases of the junction unmatched.